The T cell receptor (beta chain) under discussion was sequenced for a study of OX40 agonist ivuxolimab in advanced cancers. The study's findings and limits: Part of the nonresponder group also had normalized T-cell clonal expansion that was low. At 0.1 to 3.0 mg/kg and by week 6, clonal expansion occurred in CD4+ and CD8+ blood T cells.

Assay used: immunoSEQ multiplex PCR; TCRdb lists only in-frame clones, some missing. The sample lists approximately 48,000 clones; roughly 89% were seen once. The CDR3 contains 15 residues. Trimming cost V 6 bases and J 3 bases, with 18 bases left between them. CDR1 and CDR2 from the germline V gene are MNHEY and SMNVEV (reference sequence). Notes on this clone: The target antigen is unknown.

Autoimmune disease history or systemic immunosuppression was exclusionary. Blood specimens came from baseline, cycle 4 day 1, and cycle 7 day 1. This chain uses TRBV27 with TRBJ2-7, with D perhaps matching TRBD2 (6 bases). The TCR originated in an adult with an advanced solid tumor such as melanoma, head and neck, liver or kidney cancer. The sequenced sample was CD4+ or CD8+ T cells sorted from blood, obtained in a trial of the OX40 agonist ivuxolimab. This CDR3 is CASSSRGGEYYEQYF. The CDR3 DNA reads TGTGCCAGCAGCTCGCGGGGCGGGGAATACTACGAGCAGTACTTC.